This T cell receptor (beta chain) was documented in a study of T cell changes during pregnancy in multiple sclerosis (dated by TCRdb to the late 2010s). At the level of the whole study: Changes in the T cell repertoire over the course of pregnancy were examined in this study in women with multiple sclerosis.

Concerning this clone: Its binding antigen is unknown. The record has no base qualities; no much larger clone is one base away.

The germline V gene (reference sequence) specifies LNHDA as CDR1 and SQIVND as CDR2. The CDR3 goes from the cysteine to the phenylalanine over 13 residues. Only the CDR3 DNA stays, 39 bases, in frame from base 1. V is clipped by 0 bases and J by 8 bases, and the sequence between their germline boundaries is 5 bases long. Library prep was done by the immunoSEQ multiplex PCR assay. TCRdb's version of the immuneACCESS table is confined to in-frame rearrangements and falls short of the full clone set. An unresolved V gene accounts for under half of the shortfall where checked; the remainder is of unknown origin. The sample table lists about 70,000 clones, 80% to 95% of them with a count of one. The biggest ten clones account for approximately 3% of the sample.

This receptor was taken from a female donor in good health, enrolled as a control in a pregnancy study. The source material was CD8+ T cells from peripheral blood mononuclear cells, sampled in the third trimester of pregnancy. Here the chain combines TRBV19 and TRBJ1-6, with no D gene named confidently. The bases read TGTGCCAGTAGTATAGATCCGGATTCACCCCTCCACTTT. This translates into CASSIDPDSPLHF.